One sample yielded the 32 T cell receptor beta chains listed below, sequenced in a study of blood T cell repertoires in COVID-19. The table came from immunoSEQ multiplex PCR; TCRdb's copy has only in-frame clones and leaves some out. The sample has a few hundred thousand clones; more than 70% are singletons. The sequenced material came from peripheral blood. Source of these receptors: a man older than 75 with acute or convalescent COVID-19.

The rearrangement joins TRBV12-2 to TRBJ1-3. TRBV12-2 is shown as a pseudogene. The CDR3 has 13 residues. This CDR3 reads CASLRVAGNTIYF. The CDR3 DNA reads TGTGCAAGTCTCCGGGTAGCAGGAAACACCATATATTTT.

The chain carries TRBV5-4 and TRBJ1-4; D unresolved. CDR3 length: 16 amino acids. V was shortened by 4 bases and J by 3 bases, with 16 bases between the two germline ends. Germline CDR1 is SGHNT and CDR2 is YYREEE (reference sequence). The CDR3 region is CASSPGVREANEKLFF. The CDR3 DNA reads TGTGCCAGCAGCCCCGGGGTCCGGGAAGCTAATGAAAAACTGTTTTTT.

V gene TRBV28 combines with J gene TRBJ1-5, with 9 bases aligning to TRBD1. The length of the CDR3 is 14 residues. The ends lost 5 bases at V and 6 bases at J; junction bases unmatched: 5. CDR1 and CDR2 from the germline V gene are MDHEN and SYDVKM. The CDR3 region is CASSPTGGTQPQHF. CDR3 sequence (DNA): TGTGCCAGCAGTCCCACAGGGGGCACTCAGCCCCAGCATTTT. The full variable domain, rest sourced from reference TRBV28 and TRBJ1-5, is DVKVTQSSRYLVKRTGEKVFLECVQDMDHENMFWYRQDPGLGLRLIYFSYDVKMKEKGDIPEGYSVSREKKERFSLILESASTNQTSMYLCASSPTGGTQPQHFGDGTRLSIL.

The chain links TRBV19 to TRBJ1-2, with D possibly matching TRBD1 (5 bases). The length of the CDR3 is 13 residues. V lost 4 bases, J lost 7 bases, and 13 bases lay in between. Germline assignment: CDR1 LNHDA and CDR2 SQIVND (reference sequence). For the CDR3, the DNA is TGTGCCAGTAGTACCCCAGGGAACGGTGGCTACACCTTC. Translated: CASSTPGNGGYTF.

The chain is built from TRBV7-9 and TRBJ1-1; 9 bases agree with TRBD1. With V trimmed by 2 bases and J by 7 bases, 8 bases remained unmatched. Looked up from germline, CDR1 is SEHNR and CDR2 is FQNEAQ (reference sequence). The CDR3 contains 15 residues. The CDR3 region is CASSLTGQGTGEAFF. CDR3 DNA: TGTGCCAGCAGCTTAACGGGACAGGGAACGGGTGAAGCTTTCTTT.

The chain links TRBV10-3 to TRBJ2-1, with TRBD2 matching over 13 bases. CDR1 and CDR2 (germline): ENHRY, SYGVKD. Losses at the gene ends were 8 bases for V and 8 bases for J; bases not matched to a gene: 3. CDR3 size: 13 residues. The CDR3 bases are TGTGCCATCCGAGGACTAGCGGGAGATGAGCAGTTCTTC. Translated: CAIRGLAGDEQFF.

In DNA, the CDR3 is TGTGCCAGCGGGACTGCCCGGGTCTCTGGAAACACCATATATTTT. It encodes CASGTARVSGNTIYF. This sequence joins TRBV28 and TRBJ1-3, with D tentatively TRBD1 (5 bases). The ends were cut back, 8 bases at V and 0 bases at J, with 14 bases in the middle. The CDR3 is 15 residues long. CDR1 is MDHEN, CDR2 SYDVKM, per germline. The variable domain in full, completed from reference TRBV28 and TRBJ1-3, reads DVKVTQSSRYLVKRTGEKVFLECVQDMDHENMFWYRQDPGLGLRLIYFSYDVKMKEKGDIPEGYSVSREKKERFSLILESASTNQTSMYLCASGTARVSGNTIYFGEGSWLTVV.

The rearrangement joins TRBV6-5 to TRBJ1-3; no firm D call. V was clipped by 11 bases and J by 0 bases, with 8 bases between them. Germline V gene sequence: CDR1 MNHEY, CDR2 SVGAGI. This CDR3 spans 12 amino acids. CDR3: CAALSSGNTIYF. In nucleotides, the CDR3 is TGTGCCGCACTAAGCTCTGGAAACACCATATATTTT.

The chain carries TRBV27 and TRBJ1-6, with D perhaps TRBD1 (5 bases). This CDR3 is 15 amino acids long. V lost 3 bases and J 3 bases, leaving 9 bases between the germline ends. Looked up from germline, CDR1 is MNHEY and CDR2 is SMNVEV (reference sequence). CDR3 sequence reads: CASSFGGLYNSPLHF. The CDR3, as DNA: TGTGCCAGCAGTTTCGGGGGTCTCTATAATTCACCCCTCCACTTT.

The chain uses TRBV18 and TRBJ1-1, with D unresolved. Looked up from germline, CDR1 is KGHSH and CDR2 is LQKENI. V lost 3 bases and J lost 8, with 10 bases in between. The CDR3 extends over 12 amino acids. The CDR3 DNA follows: TGTGCCAGCTCACCCATTAAAGAGGAAGCTTTCTTT. Protein product: CASSPIKEEAFF.

The V call is TRBV2, the J call TRBJ1-1, with no clear D. The CDR3 sequence is 13 residues long. Per the germline V gene, CDR1 is SNHLY and CDR2 is FYNNEI. The V gene lost 9 bases and the J gene lost 3 bases, with 14 bases spanning the gap. CDR3 sequence reads: CASRRDPDTEAFF. The CDR3 nucleotides are TGTGCCAGTAGGAGGGATCCTGACACTGAAGCTTTCTTT.

The V call is TRBV28, the J call TRBJ1-1; weak D call: TRBD1 (5 bases). The V gene's germline CDR1 is MDHEN and CDR2 SYDVKM. V was pared by 7 bases and J by 5 bases, with 20 bases between. CDR3 length: 15 amino acids. The CDR3 DNA sequence: TGTGCCAGCACCACCCCCCGGGGGTTGACTACTGAAGCTTTCTTT. Translating it yields CASTTPRGLTTEAFF.

The chain recombines TRBV5-1 with TRBJ1-2, with TRBD1 matching 12 bases. Trimming cost V 7 bases and J 8 bases; bases outside gene matches: 12. The CDR3 length is 15 residues. Germline CDR1 reads SGHRS; CDR2 reads YFSETQ. The CDR3 protein is CASGAPGQGAGGYTF. The CDR3 nucleotides are TGCGCCAGCGGGGCTCCGGGACAGGGGGCTGGAGGCTACACCTTC.

J is TRBJ1-3 and V is TRBV28, with D possibly matching TRBD1 (5 bases). V dropped 5 bases and J dropped 0 bases, with 17 bases sitting between them. From germline, CDR1 is MDHEN and CDR2 SYDVKM. The CDR3 consists of 17 residues. In nucleotides, the CDR3 is TGTGCCAGCAGTCCCGGGGGGACCATTTACTCTGGAAACACCATATATTTT. It yields the protein CASSPGGTIYSGNTIYF. The whole variable domain, remainder taken from reference TRBV28 and TRBJ1-3, is DVKVTQSSRYLVKRTGEKVFLECVQDMDHENMFWYRQDPGLGLRLIYFSYDVKMKEKGDIPEGYSVSREKKERFSLILESASTNQTSMYLCASSPGGTIYSGNTIYFGEGSWLTVV.

The chain joins TRBV3-1 (or the pseudogene TRBV3-2) to TRBJ2-7; no firm D call. Germline CDR1 is LGHDT and CDR2 is YNNKEL (reference sequence). The V and J ends lost 1 base and 5 bases respectively, with 6 bases between them. The CDR3 loop spans 12 amino acids. The CDR3 DNA sequence: TGTGCCAGCAGCCAAGTAGGAGACGAGCAGTACTTC. Its translation is CASSQVGDEQYF.

The chain couples TRBV19 to TRBJ2-2; TRBD1 matches at 9 bases. V shed 5 bases, J shed 4 bases, and the junction held 8 bases outside the gene matches. The CDR3 is made up of 16 amino acids. Germline CDR1 LNHDA, CDR2 SQIVND (reference sequence). The CDR3 coding sequence is TGTGCCAGTAGTGGGGGACAGGGTCGCGGCACCGGGGAGCTGTTTTTT. Encoded protein: CASSGGQGRGTGELFF. The whole variable domain, filled in from reference TRBV19 and TRBJ2-2, reads DGGITQSPKYLFRKEGQNVTLSCEQNLNHDAMYWYRQDPGQGLRLIYYSQIVNDFQKGDIAEGYSVSREKKESFPLTVTSAQKNPTAFYLCASSGGQGRGTGELFFGEGSRLTVL.

This clone was counted only a few times. This rearrangement joins TRBV5-1 to TRBJ1-2, with 7 nucleotides matching TRBD1. This CDR3 comprises 13 residues. CDR1 is SGHRS and CDR2 is YFSETQ in the germline V gene. V dropped 1 base and J dropped 8; count of bases not matched to a gene: 5. This CDR3 is CASSLTGAGGYTF. CDR3 DNA: TGCGCCAGCAGCTTGACAGGGGCAGGGGGCTACACCTTC.

J is TRBJ1-3 and V is TRBV6-4, with D tentatively TRBD1 (6 bases). The CDR3 is 14 residues long. The germline gives CDR1 MRHNA, CDR2 SNTAGT. Trimming took 6 bases from V and 4 from J, leaving 13 bases between them. The CDR3, as DNA: TGTGCCAGCAGCGCCTCAGGGGAAGGAAACACCATATATTTT. Encoded protein: CASSASGEGNTIYF.

This clone was recorded once. The identical CDR3 is also encoded by other nucleotide sequences in the sample. The chain has TRBV5-1 and TRBJ2-7; weak D call: TRBD1 (6 bases). CDR3 length equals 13 residues. The V and J ends lost 4 bases and 1 base respectively, with 9 bases between them. Germline lookup yields CDR1 SGHRS and CDR2 YFSETQ. This chain's CDR3 is CASSPDSSYEQYF. CDR3 nucleotide sequence: TGCGCCAGCAGCCCGGACAGTTCCTACGAGCAGTACTTC.

The chain combines TRBV27 with TRBJ2-1; weak D call: TRBD1 (6 bases). CDR3 length: 19 residues. Germline V lookup: CDR1 MNHEY, CDR2 SMNVEV (reference sequence). Trimming took 5 bases from V and 0 from J, leaving 23 bases between them. CDR3: CASSPTPRGGRGSYNEQFF. DNA for the CDR3: TGTGCCAGCAGTCCCACCCCCCGGGGTGGCAGGGGCTCCTACAATGAGCAGTTCTTC.

The chain uses TRBV19 and TRBJ2-1; maybe TRBD2 (5 bases). CDR3 length: 15 amino acids. The ends were cut back, 4 bases at V and 0 bases at J, with 10 bases in the middle. In germline, CDR1 is LNHDA, CDR2 SQIVND (reference sequence). The CDR3 nucleotides are TGTGCCAGTAGTACGGCGGGTAGCTCCTACAATGAGCAGTTCTTC. Its translation is CASSTAGSSYNEQFF.

The chain recombines TRBV14 with TRBJ2-3; the D gene is possibly TRBD1 (6 bases). The CDR3 runs 13 residues. Germline CDR1 reads SGHDN; CDR2 reads FVKESK. V was clipped by 9 bases and J by 3 bases, with 13 bases between them. CDR3 sequence: CASNSGATDTQYF. CDR3 nucleotides: TGTGCCAGTAACTCAGGGGCAACAGATACGCAGTATTTT.

The chain is built from TRBV3-1 (or the pseudogene TRBV3-2) and TRBJ2-3; possibly TRBD2 for D (6 bases). CDR3 length: 15 amino acids. Germline CDR1 LGHDT, CDR2 YNNKEL (reference sequence). The V end was cut by 7 bases, the J end by 0 bases, with 14 bases between. CDR3 protein: CASKTSSSSTDTQYF. As DNA, the CDR3 is TGTGCCAGCAAGACTAGTTCGTCTAGCACAGATACGCAGTATTTT.

This chain connects TRBV5-8 to TRBJ1-3; 9 positions match TRBD1. V gave up 2 bases and J gave up 0 bases; unmatched junction bases: 6. In germline, CDR1 is SGHTS, CDR2 YDEGEE. The CDR3 is made up of 17 amino acids. This CDR3 reads CASSFRGTGISGNTIYF. DNA of the CDR3: TGTGCCAGCAGCTTCCGCGGGACAGGGATCTCTGGAAACACCATATATTTT.

This clone was picked up a small number of times. The rearrangement joins TRBV19 to TRBJ2-2, with unresolved D. Germline CDR1 reads LNHDA; CDR2 reads SQIVND (reference sequence). This CDR3 has 13 residues. Trimming left V 5 bases short and J 6 bases short, with 10 bases between. The CDR3 nucleotides are TGTGCCAGTAGTCCACCGGGTGCCGGGGAGCTGTTTTTT. It translates to CASSPPGAGELFF.

The V gene is TRBV10-2, the J gene TRBJ2-1; 8 nucleotides match TRBD2. Losses at the gene ends were 3 bases for V and 4 bases for J; bases not matched to a gene: 8. This CDR3 comprises 16 residues. CDR1 is WSHSY and CDR2 is SAAADI in the germline V gene. The CDR3 nucleotides read TGCGCCAGCAGTGATGGCGGGGGGATTCGATACAATGAGCAGTTCTTC. Amino acid sequence: CASSDGGGIRYNEQFF.

The chain joins TRBV27 to TRBJ1-1; D perhaps matches TRBD1 (6 bases). Germline V gives CDR1 MNHEY, CDR2 SMNVEV (reference sequence). This CDR3 has 15 amino acids. V lost 4 bases and J 6 bases, leaving 18 bases between the germline ends. The chain's CDR3 is CASSSQIGTRAEAFF. CDR3 coding DNA: TGTGCCAGCAGTTCCCAGATCGGGACACGGGCTGAAGCTTTCTTT.

The chain combines TRBV6-2 or TRBV6-3 with TRBJ1-5; D is possibly TRBD1 (6 bases). This CDR3 contains 15 residues. Trimming removed 2 bases at V and 4 bases at J, with 12 bases between. Germline assignment: CDR1 MNHEY and CDR2 SVGEGT. CDR3 sequence reads: CASSYEGVGNQPQHF. The CDR3 DNA follows: TGTGCCAGCAGTTACGAGGGGGTAGGAAATCAGCCCCAGCATTTT.

This clone is a singleton in its sample. V usage is TRBV5-1 and J usage is TRBJ1-2; perhaps TRBD1 as D (5 bases). Per germline, CDR1 SGHRS and CDR2 YFSETQ. The CDR3 sequence is 16 residues long. With 0 bases removed from V and 4 bases from J, the gap between germline ends came to 16 bases. CDR3 sequence (DNA): TGCGCCAGCAGCTTGGTTGAGGCAGGACAACTCTATGGCTACACCTTC. Amino acid sequence: CASSLVEAGQLYGYTF.

The chain employs TRBV7-8 and TRBJ2-2; 13 positions agree with TRBD2. The length of the CDR3 is 17 residues. Germline V gene sequence: CDR1 SGHVS, CDR2 FQNEAQ. The V segment lost 3 bases and the J segment 2 bases; nucleotides outside the gene matches: 3. CDR3 loop: CASSFWTSGGNTGELFF. The CDR3 bases are TGTGCCAGCAGCTTCTGGACTAGCGGGGGAAACACCGGGGAGCTGTTTTTT.

The chain has TRBV15 and TRBJ2-3; no firm D call. The CDR3 is 15 amino acids. Trimming took 1 base from V and 2 from J, leaving 10 bases between them. Germline V gene data show CDR1 as LNHNV and CDR2 as YYDKDF (reference sequence). CDR3 DNA sequence: TGTGCCACCAGCAGAGTCGGCGGTTCCACAGATACGCAGTATTTT. It specifies CATSRVGGSTDTQYF. The variable domain in full, with the rest retrieved from reference TRBV15 and TRBJ2-3, is DAMVIQNPRYQVTQFGKPVTLSCSQTLNHNVMYWYQQKSSQAPKLLFHYYDKDFNNEADTPDNFQSRRPNTSFCFLDIRSPGLGDTAMYLCATSRVGGSTDTQYFGPGTRLTVL.

This clone was observed once. The CDR3 here is CASSLSHGTYEQYF. The CDR3 DNA follows: TGTGCCAGCAGTTTATCGCACGGGACCTACGAGCAGTACTTC. The rearrangement uses TRBV27 and TRBJ2-7; D is possibly TRBD2 (5 bases). CDR3 size: 14 residues. V was clipped by 0 bases and J by 2 bases, with 8 bases between them. CDR1 is MNHEY, CDR2 SMNVEV, per germline (reference sequence).